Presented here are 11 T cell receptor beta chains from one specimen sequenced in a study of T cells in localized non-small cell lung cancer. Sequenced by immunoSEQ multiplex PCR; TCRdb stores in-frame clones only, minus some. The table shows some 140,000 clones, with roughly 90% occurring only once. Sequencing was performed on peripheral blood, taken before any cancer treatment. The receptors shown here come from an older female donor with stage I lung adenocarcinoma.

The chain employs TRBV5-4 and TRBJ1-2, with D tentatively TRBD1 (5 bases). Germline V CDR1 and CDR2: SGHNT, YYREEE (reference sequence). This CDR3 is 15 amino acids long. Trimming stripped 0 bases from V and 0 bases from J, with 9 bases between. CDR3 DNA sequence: TGTGCCAGCAGCTTGGAAGGGGTCCCTAACTATGGCTACACCTTC. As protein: CASSLEGVPNYGYTF.

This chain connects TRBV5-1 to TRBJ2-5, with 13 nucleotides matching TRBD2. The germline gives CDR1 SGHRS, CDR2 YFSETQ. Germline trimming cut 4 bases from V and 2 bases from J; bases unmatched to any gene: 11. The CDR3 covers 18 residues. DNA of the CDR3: TGCGCCAGCAGCAACGAAGTCCCGGGACTAGCGGGGCAAGAGACCCAGTACTTC. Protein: CASSNEVPGLAGQETQYF.

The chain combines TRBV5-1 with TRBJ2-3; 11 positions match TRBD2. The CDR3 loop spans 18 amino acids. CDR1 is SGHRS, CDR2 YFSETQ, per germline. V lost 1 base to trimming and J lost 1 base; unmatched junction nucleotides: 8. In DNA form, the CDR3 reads TGCGCCAGCAGCTTGACGGCTAGCGGGAGGCTCGGCACAGATACGCAGTATTTT. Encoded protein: CASSLTASGRLGTDTQYF. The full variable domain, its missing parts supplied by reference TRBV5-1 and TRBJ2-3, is KAGVTQTPRYLIKTRGQQVTLSCSPISGHRSVSWYQQTPGQGLQFLFEYFSETQRNKGNFPGRFSGRQFSNSRSEMNVSTLELGDSALYLCASSLTASGRLGTDTQYFGPGTRLTVL.

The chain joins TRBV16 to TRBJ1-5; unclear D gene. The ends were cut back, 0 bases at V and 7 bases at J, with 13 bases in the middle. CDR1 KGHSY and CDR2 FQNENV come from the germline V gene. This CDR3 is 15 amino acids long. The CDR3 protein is CASSQSSGSRQPQHF. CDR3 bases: TGTGCCAGCAGCCAATCGAGCGGCTCTAGGCAGCCCCAGCATTTT.

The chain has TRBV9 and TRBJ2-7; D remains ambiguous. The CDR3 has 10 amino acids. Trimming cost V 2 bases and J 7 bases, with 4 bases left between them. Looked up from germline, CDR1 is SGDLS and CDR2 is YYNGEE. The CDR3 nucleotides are TGTGCCAGCAGCGTGGGAGAGCAGTACTTC. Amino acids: CASSVGEQYF.

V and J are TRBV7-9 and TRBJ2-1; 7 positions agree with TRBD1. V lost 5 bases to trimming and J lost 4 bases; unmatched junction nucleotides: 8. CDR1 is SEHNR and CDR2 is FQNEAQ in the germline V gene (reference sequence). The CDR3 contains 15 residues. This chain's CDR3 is CASSPGSGQYNEQFF. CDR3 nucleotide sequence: TGTGCCAGCAGCCCTGGGTCGGGACAGTACAATGAGCAGTTCTTC.

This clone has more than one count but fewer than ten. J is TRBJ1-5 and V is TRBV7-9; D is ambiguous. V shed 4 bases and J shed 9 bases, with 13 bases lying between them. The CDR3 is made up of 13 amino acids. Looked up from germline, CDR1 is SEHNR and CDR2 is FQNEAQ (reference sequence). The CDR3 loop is CASSWGSSSPQHF. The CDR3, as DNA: TGTGCCAGCAGCTGGGGAAGCAGTTCGCCCCAGCATTTT.

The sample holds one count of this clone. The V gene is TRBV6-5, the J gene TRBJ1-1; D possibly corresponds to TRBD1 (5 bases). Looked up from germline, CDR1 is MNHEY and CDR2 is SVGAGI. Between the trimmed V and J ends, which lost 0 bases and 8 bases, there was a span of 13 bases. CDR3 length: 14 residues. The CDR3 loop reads CASSYSVGVYEAFF. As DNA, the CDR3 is TGTGCCAGCAGTTACTCGGTGGGGGTGTACGAAGCTTTCTTT.

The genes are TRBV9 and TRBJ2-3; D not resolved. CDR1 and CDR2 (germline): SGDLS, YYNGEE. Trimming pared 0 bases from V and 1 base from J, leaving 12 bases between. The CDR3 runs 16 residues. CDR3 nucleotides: TGTGCCAGCAGCGTAGATCTGTCAAGGGGCACAGATACGCAGTATTTT. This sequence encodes CASSVDLSRGTDTQYF.

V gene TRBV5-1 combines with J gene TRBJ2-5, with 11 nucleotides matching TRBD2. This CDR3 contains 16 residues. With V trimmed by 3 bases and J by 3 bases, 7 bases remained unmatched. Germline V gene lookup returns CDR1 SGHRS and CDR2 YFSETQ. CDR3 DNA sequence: TGCGCCAGCAGCTCCGGTGGGACTAGCGGTAAAGAGACCCAGTACTTC. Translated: CASSSGGTSGKETQYF. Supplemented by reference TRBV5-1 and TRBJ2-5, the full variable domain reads KAGVTQTPRYLIKTRGQQVTLSCSPISGHRSVSWYQQTPGQGLQFLFEYFSETQRNKGNFPGRFSGRQFSNSRSEMNVSTLELGDSALYLCASSSGGTSGKETQYFGPGTRLLVL.

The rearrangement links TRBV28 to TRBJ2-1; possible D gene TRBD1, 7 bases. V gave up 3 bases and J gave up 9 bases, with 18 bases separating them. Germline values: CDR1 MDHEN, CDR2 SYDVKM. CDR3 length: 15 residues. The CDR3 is CASSFRGVRGGEQFF. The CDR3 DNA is TGTGCCAGCAGTTTCAGGGGGGTACGAGGAGGTGAGCAGTTCTTC.